This T cell receptor beta chain stems from a study of blood T cell repertoires in COVID-19. Turning to the study itself: Specimens from acute and convalescent COVID-19 originated in the United States, Italy and Spain. PBMCs, B-cell-depleted T cells, or T cells were the source of the cDNA or gDNA that made up the material.

Original processing methods: Reference gene primers were amplified, and this amplification served to estimate nucleated cell counts. TCRdb's table, derived via immunoSEQ multiplex PCR, lists solely in-frame clones and lacks some. V and J calls and clone size are as listed in that table; D and trimming were resolved from the DNA. The data hold tens of thousands of clones, with roughly 83% observed a single time. The CDR3 extends over 14 amino acids. V was pared by 0 bases and J by 3 bases, with 10 bases between. Germline V gene sequence: CDR1 SGHRS, CDR2 YFSETQ. The origin of this receptor is a human donor in a cohort sampled during active COVID-19. The sample comprised peripheral blood. The chain is built from TRBV5-1 and TRBJ2-7, with no clear D. The CDR3 coding sequence is TGCGCCAGCAGCTTGGAATCTCCGGGCTACGAGCAGTACTTC. Translating it yields CASSLESPGYEQYF. The variable domain in full, completed from reference TRBV5-1 and TRBJ2-7, reads KAGVTQTPRYLIKTRGQQVTLSCSPISGHRSVSWYQQTPGQGLQFLFEYFSETQRNKGNFPGRFSGRQFSNSRSEMNVSTLELGDSALYLCASSLESPGYEQYFGPGTRLTVT.